This T cell receptor beta chain was recovered during a study of CD8 T cells in ankylosing spondylitis. TCRdb passed the 5' RACE reads through MiXCR, listing each CDR3 protein once. Altogether around 220,000 distinct CDR3 sequences are present, around 17% being singletons, with the ten largest covering approximately 40%. CDR1 is SEHNR and CDR2 is FQNEAQ in the germline V gene (reference sequence). The CDR3 covers 14 residues. V was pared by 3 bases and J by 3 bases, with 4 bases of the junction left unmatched. Notes on this clonotype: No antigen is known for it.

Regarding the study as a whole: Matched ankylosing spondylitis synovial fluid reportedly contained a significantly enriched population of disease-linked clones. Blood from ankylosing spondylitis patients appeared to carry a characteristic eight-variant TCR beta motif.

The receptor's source is a male donor with ankylosing spondylitis. The chain employs TRBV7-9 and TRBJ2-5; 7 bases agree with TRBD1. Sequencing was performed on blood, either unsorted or a sorted T cell fraction (not recorded which). The CDR3 bases are TGTGCCAGCAGCTTCAACGACAGGGAAGAGACCCAGTACTTC. It specifies CASSFNDREETQYF. The full variable domain, rest sourced from reference TRBV7-9 and TRBJ2-5, is DTGVSQNPRHKITKRGQNVTFRCDPISEHNRLYWYRQTLGQGPEFLTYFQNEAQLEKSRLLSDRFSAERPKGSFSTLEIQRTEQGDSAMYLCASSFNDREETQYFGPGTRLLVL.